This T cell receptor beta chain was sequenced during a study of OX40 agonist ivuxolimab in advanced cancers. Study-wide results and limits: More expanded clones were seen, on average, in CD8+ T cells than in CD4+.

Data came from immunoSEQ multiplex PCR; TCRdb stores just in-frame clones and leaves some out. The table lists approximately 33,000 clones, 70% to 90% of them singletons. Details on this clone: Its antigen remains unknown.

Samples were taken at baseline and on day 1 of cycles 4 and 7. Trimming stripped 6 bases from V and 2 bases from J, with 15 bases between. Germline loops: CDR1 MDHEN, CDR2 SYDVKM. The CDR3 loop spans 15 amino acids. The receptor comes from an adult with an advanced solid tumor such as melanoma, head and neck, liver or kidney cancer. V and J are TRBV28 and TRBJ2-3; possibly TRBD1 for D (6 bases). The sample consisted of CD4+ or CD8+ T cells sorted from blood, taken in a trial of the OX40 agonist ivuxolimab. The CDR3 DNA reads as TGTGCCAGCAGGGGGTTCCCAGGGGCCACAGATACGCAGTATTTT. This translates into CASRGFPGATDTQYF.